The source of this TCR beta chain is a study of response to subunit inactivated influenza vaccine. V gave up 1 base and J gave up 5 bases, with 6 bases separating them. CDR3 length: 13 amino acids. Using its own MiXCR run on the RT-PCR reads, TCRdb lists one record per CDR3 protein. The repertoire includes 700,000 to 800,000 distinct CDR3 sequences, about 18% of them detected once, and roughly 10% sits in the top ten. Broader study findings: It was the authors' suggestion that each seasonal influenza vaccination recruits few new T cells.

This clonotype has ten or more counts. Its target is not known. This clonotype originated in a man between 45 and 60 years old who received an inactivated influenza vaccine. Here the sequenced sample was PBMCs from blood, taken more than 4 days after vaccination. This chain connects TRBV12-3 or TRBV12-4 to TRBJ1-5, with D maybe TRBD1 (5 bases). Written as DNA, the CDR3 is TGTGCCAGCAGTTTAGGGGGGGATCAGCCCCAGCATTTT. Translating gives CASSLGGDQPQHF.